The text below deals with one T cell receptor beta chain. Its target is unknown. The length of the CDR3 is 16 residues. Germline V gene lookup returns CDR1 MGHRA and CDR2 YSYEKL. V was trimmed by 3 bases and J by 4 bases, leaving 15 bases between them. Each CDR3 protein is one row after TCRdb ran MiXCR on the RT-PCR reads. The data contain fewer than 250,000 distinct CDR3 sequences, approximately 15% of them singletons. The sample is drawn from a study of response to subunit inactivated influenza vaccine. Broader study findings: The authors suggested that every seasonal influenza vaccination recruits few new T cells.

The sample in question was CD8+ T cells sorted from PBMCs, obtained 5 to 6 days after vaccination. The clonotype originates from a man between 50 and 59 years old who received an inactivated influenza vaccine. The V and J genes are TRBV4-1 and TRBJ2-2, with D perhaps TRBD1 or TRBD2 (5 bases each). The CDR3 DNA sequence: TGCGCCAGCAGCCAGCCTTGGGGGACGCTCACCGGGGAGCTGTTTTTT. Translating gives CASSQPWGTLTGELFF.